These 21 T cell receptor beta chains came from one sample sequenced in a study of shared T cell receptors in the human thymus. TCRdb's copy holds only in-frame clones and misses some; the assay was immunoSEQ multiplex PCR. The table lists almost 550,000 clones, approximately 80% of them singletons. The same specimen was also included in a second study, on human thymus T cells.

The specimen was thymocytes. These receptors originate from a boy in the first two years of life with a congenital heart defect.

The chain recombines TRBV27 with TRBJ2-5, with TRBD2 identical over 9 bases. CDR3 size: 16 residues. Germline trimming cut 6 bases from V and 5 bases from J; bases unmatched to any gene: 13. The germline gives CDR1 MNHEY, CDR2 SMNVEV (reference sequence). This CDR3 reads CASRPWTSVGGETQYF. DNA for the CDR3: TGTGCCAGCAGACCCTGGACTAGCGTGGGGGGGGAGACCCAGTACTTC.

Turning to this clone: Because the CDR3's place on the DNA is in doubt, the DNA is left out and the CDR3 is given as listed by TCRdb. J is TRBJ1-1 and V is TRBV18; whether TRBD1, the table's D call, matches the DNA was not checked. Germline CDR1 KGHSH, CDR2 LQKENI. Including both end residues, the CDR3 is 14 amino acids long. The CDR3 sequence: CASSPPVGQGITFF.

The gene calls are TRBV13 and TRBJ2-1; perhaps TRBD2 as D (5 bases). The V and J ends lost 2 bases and 2 bases respectively, with 16 bases between them. The length of the CDR3 is 17 residues. Germline CDR1 PRHDT, CDR2 FYEKMQ (reference sequence). CDR3 residues: CASSLYPSSRAYNEQFF. The CDR3 DNA sequence: TGTGCCAGCAGCTTATACCCTAGCTCCCGAGCCTACAATGAGCAGTTCTTC.

The V gene is TRBV27, the J gene TRBJ2-3; no clear D. This CDR3 is 14 amino acids long. V gave up 7 bases and J gave up 6 bases, with 17 bases separating them. Per the germline V gene, CDR1 is MNHEY and CDR2 is SMNVEV (reference sequence). Here the CDR3 DNA reads TGTGCCAGCACCCCACAACTAAGGCCCGATACGCAGTATTTT. As protein: CASTPQLRPDTQYF.

The V call is TRBV6-5, the J call TRBJ2-5; weak D call: TRBD2 (5 bases). The CDR3 spans 15 residues. The V and J ends lost 6 bases and 0 bases respectively, with 14 bases between them. Germline V gene data show CDR1 as MNHEY and CDR2 as SVGAGI. The CDR3 protein is CASRLFRRDQETQYF. The CDR3 DNA sequence: TGTGCCAGCAGACTATTTAGGCGGGACCAAGAGACCCAGTACTTC.

The chain combines TRBV19 with TRBJ1-2; 7 nucleotides agree with TRBD1. This CDR3 has 16 residues. V lost 7 bases to trimming and J lost 3 bases; unmatched junction nucleotides: 14. Per germline, CDR1 LNHDA and CDR2 SQIVND (reference sequence). DNA of the CDR3: TGTGCCAGTACCCCCGCCATCGAACAGGGGTACTATGGCTACACCTTC. As protein: CASTPAIEQGYYGYTF.

This chain links TRBV30 with TRBJ2-1, with TRBD1 identical over 10 bases. Trimming at V came to 5 bases and at J to 9 bases, leaving 10 bases not matched to a gene. Germline CDR1 GTSNPN, CDR2 SVGIG (reference sequence). This CDR3 has 14 residues. The CDR3 reads CAWARPGQGTEQFF. CDR3 DNA sequence: TGTGCCTGGGCCAGACCGGGACAGGGGACTGAGCAGTTCTTC.

The chain couples TRBV29-1 to TRBJ2-7, with a tentative D call TRBD1 (5 bases). Germline V gene sequence: CDR1 SQVTM, CDR2 ANQGSEA. V dropped 3 bases and J dropped 4 bases, with 13 bases sitting between them. The CDR3 length is 13 residues. The CDR3, as DNA: TGCAGCGTTGATGCAGGGAACGCATACGAGCAGTACTTC. It encodes CSVDAGNAYEQYF.

The genes are TRBV7-6 and TRBJ1-5; D gene unclear. The CDR3 extends over 15 amino acids. V lost 5 bases and J lost 3, with 14 bases in between. The germline gives CDR1 SGHVS, CDR2 FNYEAQ. In nucleotides, the CDR3 is TGTGCCAGCAGCCCCCGACCCGGGAACAATCAGCCCCAGCATTTT. Its protein is CASSPRPGNNQPQHF.

The genes are TRBV11-2 and TRBJ2-3; the D gene is possibly TRBD2 (6 bases). Between the trimmed V and J ends, which lost 1 base and 11 bases, there was a span of 22 bases. Germline values: CDR1 SGHAT, CDR2 FQNNGV. The CDR3 consists of 16 residues. CDR3 sequence: CASSLGLARVVYWQYF. The DNA of the CDR3 is TGTGCCAGCAGCTTAGGCCTAGCGAGGGTCGTGTATTGGCAGTATTTT.

The rearrangement joins TRBV4-1 to TRBJ2-7, with 7 bases identical to TRBD2. V dropped 1 base and J dropped 2; count of bases not matched to a gene: 5. This CDR3 has 15 residues. The germline V gene has CDR1 MGHRA and CDR2 YSYEKL. For the CDR3, the DNA is TGCGCCAGCAGCCAAGCCGGGAGGCCACCCTACGAGCAGTACTTC. Protein product: CASSQAGRPPYEQYF.

V usage is TRBV4-1 and J usage is TRBJ2-1; TRBD2 matches at 13 bases. The J segment lost 8 bases and the V segment lost 1 base, leaving 5 bases of the junction unmatched. The germline CDR1 and CDR2 sequences are MGHRA and YSYEKL. This CDR3 comprises 16 residues. The DNA for the CDR3 is TGCGCCAGCAGCCAAGGGACTAGCGGGAGAGGTGATGAGCAGTTCTTC. It translates to CASSQGTSGRGDEQFF.

The rearrangement uses TRBV28 and TRBJ1-5, with a tentative D call TRBD1 (6 bases). From germline, CDR1 is MDHEN and CDR2 SYDVKM. This CDR3 is built from 14 residues. V gave up 7 bases and J gave up 5 bases, with 15 bases separating them. The CDR3 DNA sequence: TGTGCCAGCAAGACACAGGGCCCAGATCAGCCCCAGCATTTT. Its protein is CASKTQGPDQPQHF.

This clone was picked up one time. V is TRBV4-2 and J is TRBJ2-5; maybe TRBD2 (6 bases). The CDR3 contains 13 residues. V was cut by 6 bases and J by 7 bases, with 15 bases left in between. Per the germline V gene, CDR1 is LGHNA and CDR2 is YNFKEQ. CDR3 protein: CASSPWREVTQYF. For the CDR3, the DNA is TGTGCCAGCAGTCCTTGGAGGGAGGTGACCCAGTACTTC.

The chain recombines TRBV25-1 with TRBJ2-7; 12 positions match TRBD2. J gave up 0 bases and V 1 base, and 7 bases lay outside the gene matches. This CDR3 is 18 amino acids long. Germline values: CDR1 MGHDK, CDR2 SYGVNS. The CDR3 nucleotides are TGTGCCAGCAGTGAATCCCCTACTAGCGGGAGGAGCTCCTACGAGCAGTACTTC. Amino acids: CASSESPTSGRSSYEQYF.

The rearrangement uses TRBV5-6 and TRBJ1-5, with 9 bases fitting TRBD1. The CDR3 consists of 16 residues. Germline trimming cut 4 bases from V and 4 bases from J; bases unmatched to any gene: 9. The germline V gene has CDR1 SGHDT and CDR2 YYEEEE. CDR3 sequence (DNA): TGTGCCAGCAGCCCTACCCACGGACAGGGGAATCAGCCCCAGCATTTT. Encoded protein: CASSPTHGQGNQPQHF.

The chain couples TRBV5-1 to TRBJ2-3; perhaps TRBD2 as D (5 bases). There are 16 residues in the CDR3. Trimming shortened V by 4 bases and J by 4 bases, and 19 bases separated the two germline ends. Germline values: CDR1 SGHRS, CDR2 YFSETQ. Written as DNA, the CDR3 is TGCGCCAGCAGCCCCGGCGGGTGGGTTAGGTCAGATACGCAGTATTTT. It yields the protein CASSPGGWVRSDTQYF.

The V and J genes are TRBV21-1 and TRBJ2-7; the table assigns TRBD2, which was not confirmed against the DNA. TRBV21-1 is listed as a pseudogene. The CDR3 length is 15 residues. CDR3 sequence (DNA): TGTGCCAGCAGTCTAGCGGGAGGGACCTCCTACGAGCAGTACTTC. Protein: CASSLAGGTSYEQYF.

Turning to this clone: A read error may account for a junction end that differs from germline. This rearrangement joins TRBV5-1 to TRBJ2-4, with D tentatively TRBD2 (6 bases). This CDR3 is 13 amino acids long. From germline, CDR1 is SGHRS and CDR2 YFSETQ. The CDR3 region is CASSSKPGLQIVF. The CDR3 region has the DNA TGCGCCAGCAGCTCCAAGCCGGGACTCCAAATTGTATTC.

This clone was recorded a few times. The chain has TRBV5-4 and TRBJ2-1, with 11 bases fitting TRBD2. V shed 4 bases, J shed 8 bases, and the junction held 11 bases outside the gene matches. The germline CDR1 and CDR2 sequences are SGHNT and YYREEE (reference sequence). This CDR3 is built from 16 residues. In nucleotides, the CDR3 is TGTGCCAGCAGCCGAAAGATAGCGGGAGGGAGGGATGAGCAGTTCTTC. The encoded protein is CASSRKIAGGRDEQFF.

This sequence joins TRBV18 and TRBJ2-5, with D unresolved. The CDR3 spans 14 residues. The germline CDR1 and CDR2 sequences are KGHSH and LQKENI. V lost 1 base and J 1 base, leaving 7 bases between the germline ends. CDR3 region: CASSPQERQETQYF. In DNA form, the CDR3 reads TGTGCCAGCTCACCACAGGAGCGCCAAGAGACCCAGTACTTC.